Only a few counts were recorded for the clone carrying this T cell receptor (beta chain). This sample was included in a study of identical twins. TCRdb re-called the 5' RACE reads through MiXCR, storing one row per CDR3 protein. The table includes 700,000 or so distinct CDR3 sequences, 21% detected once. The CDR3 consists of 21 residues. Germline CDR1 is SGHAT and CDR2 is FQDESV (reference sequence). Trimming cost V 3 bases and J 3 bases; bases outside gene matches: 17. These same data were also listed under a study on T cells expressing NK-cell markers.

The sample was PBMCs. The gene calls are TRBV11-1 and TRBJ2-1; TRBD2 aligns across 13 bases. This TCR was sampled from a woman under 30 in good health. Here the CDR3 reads CASSFPVLPRLAGGHYNEQFF. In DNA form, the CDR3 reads TGTGCCAGCAGCTTTCCGGTGCTCCCTCGACTAGCGGGAGGCCACTACAATGAGCAGTTCTTC.